This T cell receptor (beta chain) was sequenced for a study of beta chain features in type 1 diabetes (dated by TCRdb to between 2018 and 2020). As for the study more broadly: Patients and healthy donors did not differ in mean age, gender distribution, total cell number or subset yield. In the study, recently diagnosed type 1 diabetes patients and matched healthy donors were compared on the TCRB repertoires of their sorted circulating CD4+ T cell subsets. Regulatory and stem cell-like memory subsets were obtained from only 8 patients and roughly 8 healthy donors, while naive and central memory subsets were obtained from all 30 or so donors. Across all samples, some 99 million sorted cells were examined, and cell number per subset correlated strongly with RNA yield. Findings and caveats that apply to the study as a whole: PCR may preferentially amplify shorter templates, but because patient and control samples were amplified and corrected together, any resulting skew would affect both groups equally. Fewer insertions and more nucleotide deletions at VDJ recombination sites were observed in patients with type 1 diabetes, implying thymic rearrangement abnormalities. Type 1 diabetes patients showed a moderate but significant shortening of TCRB CDR3 length in all four CD4+ subsets. Naive, central memory and regulatory TCRB repertoires appeared to be more alike among patients than among healthy donors. Because cDNA was sequenced instead of genomic DNA, highly expressing activated cells could be over-represented, though the groups showed no difference in activation or CD3 levels. Only small numbers of individuals were included in the HLA sub-analyses, which left unresolved whether HLA type had any influence on TCRB rearrangement.

As regards this clone: What this receptor recognizes is not known. Base qualities are not recorded, but no much larger clone differs from it by a single base. Other nucleotide sequences in the sample specify the same CDR3.

A single peripheral blood draw of around 0.11 L on average was collected from each donor into heparinised tubes. Naive, central memory, regulatory and stem cell-like memory CD4+ T cells were sorted on a BD FACSAria II using a panel including CD45RO, CCR7, CD25, CD127, CD95 and CD27. Purity was above 95% for every sorted population. PBMCs were isolated immediately by Lymphoprep density gradient centrifugation and stained directly without culture. So that batch effects would be minimized, each experiment stained and sorted samples in pairs, pairing one healthy donor with one patient. The entire isolated RNA was reverse transcribed using the High Capacity cDNA Reverse Transcription Kit, and thus expressed TCRB transcripts were sequenced. Deep immunoSEQ sequencing was performed on naive, central memory and regulatory T cell samples, with an average of roughly 3.6 million total reads per sample. Sorted cells were lysed in RLT buffer and RNA was extracted with DNase-treated RNeasy Micro or Mini kits, depending on cell number. To prevent cross-contamination, each cell subset was processed individually, whereas patient and healthy donor samples were processed jointly. Using the immunoSEQ multiplex PCR, TCRB sequences were amplified from cDNA into 87-bp fragments spanning the CDR3 region. The amplicons were sequenced using the Illumina HiSeq platform. Per the source publication's procedure: Synthetic template baselines were used to correct PCR bias computationally, reads within Hamming distance 2 were collapsed together, and singletons that could not be merged were discarded. By aligning reads against IMGT, V, D and J genes, CDR3 length, and insertions or deletions at six rearrangement sites were assigned. Within each subset, clonotype counts were normalized to sorted cell number, after which true diversity and Gini coefficients were computed with the tcR R package. The overlap coefficient, calculated on TCRB nucleotide sequences, was used to measure repertoire sharing. Out-of-frame TCRB sequences from naive cells were analyzed to stand in for the pre-selection repertoire. Imported from immuneACCESS, the table was reduced by TCRdb to in-frame sequences with V and J called. These copies leave out some clones; in studies compared against another copy, an unresolved V gene accounts for under half, and the cause of the remainder is not known. The D gene and trimming were derived from the DNA, and the V and J assignments and clone size from that table. The sample table contains some 640,000 clones; only one count was recorded for more than 12% of them. The ten top clones hold nearly 0.04% of the sample.

Taken from cysteine to phenylalanine, the CDR3 has 13 residues. Just CDR3 DNA is preserved here, 39 bases in frame from base 1. V loses 4 bases, J loses 3 bases, and the germline ends lie 10 bases apart. The germline V gene supplies CDR1 SGHRS and CDR2 YFSETQ. This chain joins TRBV5-1 to TRBJ2-5; a weak D assignment points to TRBD1 (6 bases agree). Sequenced sample: naive CD4+ T cells from blood. The intended sense of this specimen's cell subset or site label: true naive CD4+ T cells. The sequence was collected from a man aged 18 to 35 with type 1 diabetes. The CDR3 here reads CASSHGQKETQYF. The DNA is as follows: TGCGCCAGCAGCCACGGACAGAAAGAGACCCAGTACTTC.